The sequence of this T cell receptor (beta chain) was determined in a study of cytomegalovirus exposure and HLA in healthy donors. Study conclusions and caveats: Among TCR beta chains, those listed as cytomegalovirus-associated numbered about 150. Later on, analysis showed that most CMV-associated TCR beta chains appeared to be HLA-restricted.

At sampling all donors were nominally healthy, likely with unrecorded immune exposures. As for this clone: Its antigen is not identified.

V gave up 0 bases and J gave up 5 bases, with 15 bases separating them. The CDR3 covers 16 residues. Per germline, CDR1 SGDLS and CDR2 YYNGEE. PCR employed 60 Vbeta and 13 Jbeta primers. This table comes from immunoSEQ multiplex PCR, and its TCRdb copy is limited to in-frame clones, with some not included. Of around 200,000 clones in the sample, 55% to 65% are singletons; the top ten hold roughly 2.9%. The sample taken for sequencing was PBMCs. The chain couples TRBV9 to TRBJ2-1, with D maybe TRBD1 (6 bases). The source of this sequence is a middle-aged man in good health and CMV-seronegative. The CDR3 DNA reads TGTGCCAGCAGCGTAGCTCCGGGACAACTGAACAATGAGCAGTTCTTC. Encoded protein: CASSVAPGQLNNEQFF.